This entry lists 28 T cell receptor beta chains sequenced from one sample in a study of monozygotic twins with cystic fibrosis. Some clones are missing from TCRdb's copy, which holds only in-frame ones; the method was immunoSEQ multiplex PCR. The table has some 15,000 clones, roughly 81% seen once. The sample comprised blood. These receptors were taken from a boy aged 10-17 years with cystic fibrosis.

This rearrangement joins TRBV28 to TRBJ2-7; 13 nucleotides line up with TRBD2. Unmatched junction bases numbered 7, after V lost 5 bases and J lost 3 bases. This CDR3 is built from 16 residues. Per the germline V gene, CDR1 is MDHEN and CDR2 is SYDVKM. CDR3 coding DNA: TGTGCCAGCAGTGCCCCCGGACTAGCGGGAGTCTACGAGCAGTACTTC. This codes for CASSAPGLAGVYEQYF.

V and J are TRBV19 and TRBJ2-1; TRBD1 aligns across 9 bases. The CDR3 loop spans 14 amino acids. The germline V gene has CDR1 LNHDA and CDR2 SQIVND (reference sequence). Trimming cost V 7 bases and J 6 bases; bases outside gene matches: 7. The CDR3 DNA reads as TGTGCCAGTAACGGACAGGGGTTGAGCAATGAGCAGTTCTTC. It codes for CASNGQGLSNEQFF.

This sequence joins TRBV6-8 and TRBJ1-1; 8 bases fit TRBD1. V dropped 2 bases and J dropped 0; count of bases not matched to a gene: 11. This CDR3 is 18 amino acids long. CDR1 MNHGY and CDR2 SAAAGT come from the germline V gene. The CDR3 here is CASSYGFGTDRVNTEAFF. The CDR3 DNA is TGTGCCAGCAGTTACGGCTTTGGTACGGACAGGGTGAACACTGAAGCTTTCTTT.

CDR3 protein: CASSVVRSYEQYF. The CDR3 DNA reads as TGTGCCAGCAGTGTGGTCCGTTCTTACGAGCAGTACTTC. The chain carries TRBV2 and TRBJ2-7; the D is unclear. The CDR3 loop spans 13 amino acids. Trimming pared 4 bases from V and 4 bases from J, leaving 11 bases between. The germline CDR1 and CDR2 sequences are SNHLY and FYNNEI. The whole variable domain, filled in from reference TRBV2 and TRBJ2-7, reads EPEVTQTPSHQVTQMGQEVILRCVPISNHLYFYWYRQILGQKVEFLVSFYNNEISEKSEIFDDQFSVERPDGSNFTLKIRSTKLEDSAMYFCASSVVRSYEQYFGPGTRLTVT.

The chain couples TRBV29-1 to TRBJ1-1; weak D call: TRBD1 (5 bases). In germline, CDR1 is SQVTM, CDR2 ANQGSEA. This CDR3 region has 14 residues. Trimming pared 4 bases from V and 3 bases from J, leaving 15 bases between. Written as DNA, the CDR3 is TGCAGCGTTGGAGAAAGGGACGGTTACACTGAAGCTTTCTTT. Amino acid sequence: CSVGERDGYTEAFF.

The chain couples TRBV28 to TRBJ2-2, with a tentative D call TRBD2 (5 bases). Trimming removed 6 bases from V and 3 bases from J, with 8 bases in between. The CDR3 runs 13 residues. Germline assignment: CDR1 MDHEN and CDR2 SYDVKM. CDR3 in amino acids: CASRRTDTGELFF. CDR3 in DNA: TGTGCCAGCAGGCGGACTGACACCGGGGAGCTGTTTTTT.

The J gene is TRBJ2-5, the V gene TRBV13; either TRBD1 or TRBD2 may supply D (5 bases each). Germline lookup yields CDR1 PRHDT and CDR2 FYEKMQ (reference sequence). V was clipped by 4 bases and J by 1 base, with 19 bases between them. The CDR3 covers 17 residues. The CDR3 reads CASSSEGMGQAQETQYF. The DNA for the CDR3 is TGTGCCAGCAGCTCTGAGGGGATGGGGCAAGCCCAAGAGACCCAGTACTTC.

This sequence joins TRBV7-6 and TRBJ1-6; a weak D match, TRBD1 (6 bases). Germline CDR1 reads SGHVS; CDR2 reads FNYEAQ. This CDR3 comprises 14 residues. V lost 4 bases and J 8 bases, leaving 12 bases between the germline ends. The CDR3 sequence: CASSSTGLHSPLHF. CDR3 DNA sequence: TGTGCCAGCAGCTCGACAGGTCTCCATTCACCCCTCCACTTT.

This clone was seen a few times. The chain has TRBV2 and TRBJ2-7; 7 bases match TRBD1. The CDR3 runs to 15 residues. Germline assignment: CDR1 SNHLY and CDR2 FYNNEI. Losses at the gene ends were 6 bases for V and 2 bases for J; bases not matched to a gene: 10. CDR3 in DNA: TGTGCCAGCAGCGCCAAGGACAGGTCGCCCTACGAGCAGTACTTC. Translation gives CASSAKDRSPYEQYF.

The CDR3 nucleotides read TGTGCCAGCAGTTTAGGAAATTCACCCCTCCACTTT. Protein product: CASSLGNSPLHF. V gene TRBV27 combines with J gene TRBJ1-6, with D unresolved. Trimming cost V 2 bases and J 7 bases, with 3 bases left between them. The CDR3 extends over 12 amino acids. Germline V CDR1 and CDR2: MNHEY, SMNVEV (reference sequence).

The J gene is TRBJ2-3, the V gene TRBV6-1, with no clear D. This CDR3 is 12 amino acids long. V dropped 1 base and J dropped 6 bases, with 5 bases sitting between them. The V gene's germline CDR1 is MNHNS and CDR2 SASEGT. In DNA, the CDR3 is TGTGCCAGCAGTGAAGTGGGTGATACGCAGTATTTT. Protein sequence: CASSEVGDTQYF.

The rearrangement uses TRBV5-6 and TRBJ2-7; 12 bases agree with TRBD2. This CDR3 has 18 residues. V was pared by 4 bases and J by 3 bases, with 14 bases of the junction left unmatched. Germline values: CDR1 SGHDT, CDR2 YYEEEE. CDR3 DNA: TGTGCCAGCAGCCCGCCGGGAGGGACTAGCGGGCTCGACTACGAGCAGTACTTC. It specifies CASSPPGGTSGLDYEQYF.

This chain joins TRBV7-6 and TRBJ1-4; no definite D call. This CDR3 has 13 residues. The V gene lost 2 bases and the J gene lost 6 bases, with 7 bases spanning the gap. CDR1 is SGHVS, CDR2 FNYEAQ, per germline. CDR3 sequence reads: CASSLKEDEKLFF. CDR3 nucleotides: TGTGCCAGCAGCTTAAAAGAAGATGAAAAACTGTTTTTT.

The genes are TRBV25-1 and TRBJ2-1; TRBD1 might be the D (5 bases). V lost 6 bases and J 12 bases, leaving 12 bases between the germline ends. Germline CDR1 and CDR2: MGHDK and SYGVNS. The CDR3 consists of 11 residues. CDR3 residues: CASRVQGRQFF. DNA of the CDR3: TGTGCCAGCAGGGTTCAGGGAAGGCAGTTCTTC.

The chain links TRBV19 to TRBJ1-5; possibly TRBD1 for D (5 bases). V was clipped by 1 base and J by 5 bases, with 9 bases between them. The CDR3 consists of 14 residues. CDR1 is LNHDA and CDR2 is SQIVND in the germline V gene (reference sequence). The DNA for the CDR3 is TGTGCCAGTAGTATAGCGGGGGGTTATCAGCCCCAGCATTTT. Its protein product is CASSIAGGYQPQHF.

V gene TRBV14 combines with J gene TRBJ2-2; no definite D call. The CDR3 spans 13 residues. V was shortened by 5 bases and J by 2 bases, with 6 bases between the two germline ends. The germline CDR1 and CDR2 sequences are SGHDN and FVKESK. The CDR3 DNA reads as TGTGCCAGCAGCGTTACAAACACCGGGGAGCTGTTTTTT. Translation gives CASSVTNTGELFF.

A few counts support this clone. The V call is TRBV2, the J call TRBJ1-1, with TRBD1 as a possible D gene (5 bases). This CDR3 has 11 amino acids. CDR1 and CDR2 (germline): SNHLY, FYNNEI. Trimming shortened V by 8 bases and J by 3 bases, and 7 bases separated the two germline ends. The CDR3 sequence: CASGAYTEAFF. The CDR3 DNA sequence: TGTGCCAGCGGGGCCTACACTGAAGCTTTCTTT.

V is TRBV5-6 and J is TRBJ1-1, with D possibly being TRBD1 (5 bases). The V end lost 4 bases, the J end lost 1 base, and 11 bases lay between the germline ends. The CDR3 is 14 amino acids. CDR1 is SGHDT, CDR2 YYEEEE, per germline. The CDR3 loop reads CASSPGGSNTEAFF. CDR3 coding DNA: TGTGCCAGCAGCCCGGGGGGATCGAACACTGAAGCTTTCTTT.

The rearrangement links TRBV6-1 to TRBJ2-5, with TRBD2 matching over 8 bases. This CDR3 is built from 15 residues. Germline V gene sequence: CDR1 MNHNS, CDR2 SASEGT. With V trimmed by 7 bases and J by 5 bases, 12 bases remained unmatched. The CDR3 protein is CASTEKSGRGETQYF. As DNA, the CDR3 is TGTGCCAGCACCGAAAAAAGCGGGAGAGGTGAGACCCAGTACTTC.

The chain couples TRBV12-5 to TRBJ1-5; no reliable D call. CDR3 length: 17 amino acids. V was clipped by 0 bases and J by 1 base, with 13 bases between them. Looked up from germline, CDR1 is LGHNT and CDR2 is FRNRAP. The CDR3 nucleotides read TGTGCTAGTGGTTTGGTACTCGGGGAGGGAAGCAATCAGCCCCAGCATTTT. Amino acids: CASGLVLGEGSNQPQHF.

The table lists this clone with a count of one. The J gene is TRBJ2-7, the V gene TRBV30, with D perhaps matching TRBD2 (5 bases). Germline V gives CDR1 GTSNPN, CDR2 SVGIG (reference sequence). Trimming left V 2 bases short and J 6 bases short, with 14 bases between. The CDR3 totals 13 residues. The CDR3 reads CAWSSDSVSEQYF. The CDR3 DNA sequence: TGTGCCTGGAGTTCGGACTCCGTGAGCGAGCAGTACTTC.

The chain joins TRBV6-5 to TRBJ2-1; unclear D gene. Germline V gene data show CDR1 as MNHEY and CDR2 as SVGAGI. Trimming shortened V by 11 bases and J by 5 bases, and 16 bases separated the two germline ends. The CDR3 loop spans 13 amino acids. The DNA of the CDR3 is TGTGCCTCTTCCCAGGCGGAGAACAATGAGCAGTTCTTC. Protein product: CASSQAENNEQFF.

This sequence joins TRBV18 and TRBJ2-1; TRBD1 might be the D (5 bases). CDR3 length: 15 amino acids. Germline values: CDR1 KGHSH, CDR2 LQKENI. Trimming shortened V by 3 bases and J by 4 bases, and 13 bases separated the two germline ends. CDR3 region: CASSPPFAGYNEQFF. DNA for the CDR3: TGTGCCAGCTCACCCCCTTTCGCAGGGTACAATGAGCAGTTCTTC.

The chain combines TRBV6-5 with TRBJ2-5; the D gene is possibly TRBD2 (6 bases). The J call may be mistaken, given a closer DNA end match to TRBJ2-7. The CDR3 sequence is 13 residues long. Germline lookup yields CDR1 MNHEY and CDR2 SVGAGI. For the CDR3, the DNA is TGTGCCAGCCGAGGCGGGAACTCCTACGAGCAGTACTTC. The encoded protein is CASRGGNSYEQYF.

The chain employs TRBV5-6 and TRBJ2-1; 7 bases line up with TRBD1. Trimming took 2 bases from V and 0 from J; bases not matched to a gene: 8. The CDR3 runs 17 residues. The germline V gene encodes CDR1 SGHDT and CDR2 YYEEEE. CDR3 in amino acids: CASSFGGQTFSYNEQFF. As DNA, the CDR3 is TGTGCCAGCAGCTTTGGGGGACAGACCTTCTCCTACAATGAGCAGTTCTTC.

V and J are TRBV27 and TRBJ2-7, with 8 bases aligning to TRBD1. The CDR3 runs 14 residues. The trim removed 4 bases at V and 5 bases at J, leaving 7 bases unmatched. The germline V gene encodes CDR1 MNHEY and CDR2 SMNVEV (reference sequence). Written as DNA, the CDR3 is TGTGCCAGCAGTTCCGGACAGGGTGGGCACGAGCAGTACTTC. This translates into CASSSGQGGHEQYF.

The chain has TRBV19 and TRBJ2-7; TRBD2 matches at 7 bases. The germline V gene encodes CDR1 LNHDA and CDR2 SQIVND (reference sequence). This CDR3 region has 14 residues. The V gene end was trimmed by 4 bases and the J gene end by 2 bases; junction bases not matched to a gene: 5. The chain's CDR3 is CASSKAGETYEQYF. CDR3 DNA sequence: TGTGCCAGTAGTAAGGCGGGGGAAACCTACGAGCAGTACTTC.

The rearrangement joins TRBV5-1 to TRBJ1-2; no reliable D call. With 0 bases removed from V and 2 bases from J, the gap between germline ends came to 8 bases. CDR3 length: 14 amino acids. The germline gives CDR1 SGHRS, CDR2 YFSETQ. CDR3 DNA sequence: TGCGCCAGCAGCTTGGTTCGGGAAAACTATGGCTACACCTTC. This translates into CASSLVRENYGYTF.